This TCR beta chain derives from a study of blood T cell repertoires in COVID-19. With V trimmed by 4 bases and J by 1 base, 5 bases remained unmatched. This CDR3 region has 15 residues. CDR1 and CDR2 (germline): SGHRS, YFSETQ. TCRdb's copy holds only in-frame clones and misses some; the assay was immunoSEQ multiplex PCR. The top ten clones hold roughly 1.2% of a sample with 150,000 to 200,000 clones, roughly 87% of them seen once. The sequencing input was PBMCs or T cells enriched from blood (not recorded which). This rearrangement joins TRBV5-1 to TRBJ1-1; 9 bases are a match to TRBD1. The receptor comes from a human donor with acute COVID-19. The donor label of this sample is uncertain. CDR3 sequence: CASSKGQGWNTEAFF. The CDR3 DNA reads TGCGCCAGCAGCAAAGGACAGGGGTGGAACACTGAAGCTTTCTTT. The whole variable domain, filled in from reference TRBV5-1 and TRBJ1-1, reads KAGVTQTPRYLIKTRGQQVTLSCSPISGHRSVSWYQQTPGQGLQFLFEYFSETQRNKGNFPGRFSGRQFSNSRSEMNVSTLELGDSALYLCASSKGQGWNTEAFFGQGTRLTVV.